A single sample is the source of the 30 T cell receptor beta chains below, sequenced in a study of blood T cell repertoires in COVID-19. Measured with immunoSEQ multiplex PCR; TCRdb has only the in-frame clones, and not every one. The repertoire holds under 75,000 clones, with roughly 84% as singletons. Input material: peripheral blood. The receptors were gathered from a woman younger than 30 with acute or convalescent COVID-19.

On this clone itself: Other DNA sequences in the sample encode the same CDR3. The rearrangement joins TRBV27 to TRBJ1-2; 8 bases agree with TRBD1. Germline V gene data show CDR1 as MNHEY and CDR2 as SMNVEV (reference sequence). V dropped 3 bases and J dropped 3; count of bases not matched to a gene: 0. The CDR3 sequence is 13 residues long. The CDR3 sequence is CASSLGQDYGYTF. DNA of the CDR3: TGTGCCAGCAGTTTGGGACAGGACTATGGCTACACCTTC.

The V call is TRBV19, the J call TRBJ1-5, with D possibly matching TRBD1 (6 bases). The CDR3 is 15 residues long. Trimming cost V 5 bases and J 1 base, with 12 bases left between them. Germline loops: CDR1 LNHDA, CDR2 SQIVND (reference sequence). In nucleotides, the CDR3 is TGTGCCAGTAGTCCCGACAGGTCGAGCAATCAGCCCCAGCATTTT. Protein sequence: CASSPDRSSNQPQHF.

The V gene is TRBV4-1, the J gene TRBJ2-1; TRBD2 aligns across 10 bases. The CDR3 totals 16 residues. The J segment lost 7 bases and the V segment lost 0 bases, leaving 6 bases of the junction unmatched. The germline V gene has CDR1 MGHRA and CDR2 YSYEKL. The CDR3 DNA reads as TGCGCCAGCAGCCAAGATGAGCGGGAGGGCGGGAATGAGCAGTTCTTC. Protein sequence: CASSQDEREGGNEQFF.

This clone came up once. V and J are TRBV6-6 and TRBJ2-2; 9 nucleotides align to TRBD1. CDR1 and CDR2 from the germline V gene are MNHNY and SVGAGI (reference sequence). CDR3 length: 16 amino acids. J lost 7 bases, V lost 1 base, and 7 bases had no gene match. This CDR3 is CASSYLGQGTIGELFF. DNA for the CDR3: TGTGCCAGCAGTTACTTGGGACAGGGTACGATCGGGGAGCTGTTTTTT.

The chain combines TRBV6-2 or TRBV6-3 with TRBJ2-5; possible D gene TRBD2, 5 bases. The CDR3 has 19 amino acids. The ends were cut back, 3 bases at V and 5 bases at J, with 28 bases in the middle. Germline assignment: CDR1 MNHEY and CDR2 SVGEGT. CDR3 loop: CASSYSSYLSSHERETQYF. CDR3 nucleotide sequence: TGTGCCAGCAGTTATTCCAGTTACCTTTCTAGCCACGAACGGGAGACCCAGTACTTC.

CDR3 in amino acids: CASSQVGWGDGEQFF. DNA of the CDR3: TGTGCCAGCAGCCAAGTAGGATGGGGGGACGGTGAGCAGTTCTTC. The chain joins TRBV3-1 (or the pseudogene TRBV3-2) to TRBJ2-1, with a possible D match to TRBD2 (6 bases). The CDR3 runs to 15 residues. The germline CDR1 and CDR2 sequences are LGHDT and YNNKEL (reference sequence). V lost 1 base and J 9 bases, leaving 16 bases between the germline ends.

This sequence joins TRBV5-1 and TRBJ2-1, with 8 nucleotides matching TRBD1. Germline CDR1 reads SGHRS; CDR2 reads YFSETQ. The CDR3 extends over 14 amino acids. Trimming took 4 bases from V and 6 from J; bases not matched to a gene: 6. The CDR3 DNA follows: TGCGCCAGCAGCATAAGGACAGGGCTCAATGAGCAGTTCTTC. This sequence encodes CASSIRTGLNEQFF.

The chain combines TRBV7-8 with TRBJ2-3; D unclear. Germline CDR1 is SGHVS and CDR2 is FQNEAQ. The CDR3 is 15 residues long. Trimming stripped 5 bases from V and 0 bases from J, with 12 bases between. CDR3 nucleotides: TGTGCCAGCAGCCAGCGTGACTTTAGCACAGATACGCAGTATTTT. Its protein is CASSQRDFSTDTQYF.

Comment on this clone: Other DNA sequences of this sample code for an identical CDR3. This chain links TRBV2 with TRBJ1-2; possible D gene TRBD1, 5 bases. V was clipped by 4 bases and J by 4 bases, with 10 bases between them. Germline V gene lookup returns CDR1 SNHLY and CDR2 FYNNEI. This CDR3 has 13 residues. The CDR3 here is CASSGQSSYGYTF. CDR3 nucleotide sequence: TGTGCCAGCAGTGGACAGAGCAGCTATGGCTACACCTTC.

The rearrangement joins TRBV4-1 to TRBJ1-1; D ambiguous. The CDR3 contains 15 residues. The germline V gene encodes CDR1 MGHRA and CDR2 YSYEKL. V was trimmed by 3 bases and J by 1 base, leaving 12 bases between them. The CDR3 protein is CASSQLIGENTEAFF. CDR3 sequence (DNA): TGCGCCAGCAGCCAGCTGATCGGGGAGAACACTGAAGCTTTCTTT.

This chain's CDR3 is CSVEGGEDGNTEAFF. DNA for the CDR3: TGCAGCGTTGAAGGGGGGGAGGACGGGAACACTGAAGCTTTCTTT. V gene TRBV29-1 combines with J gene TRBJ1-1, with D possibly TRBD1 on 5 matching bases. Germline-derived CDR1 and CDR2 are SQVTM and ANQGSEA. Trimming stripped 1 base from V and 1 base from J, with 13 bases between. The CDR3 runs to 15 residues.

The chain recombines TRBV7-6 with TRBJ2-3; 7 nucleotides line up with TRBD2. Germline-derived CDR1 and CDR2 are SGHVS and FNYEAQ. With V trimmed by 1 base and J by 6 bases, 10 bases remained unmatched. The CDR3 is 16 residues long. The CDR3 is CASSLGQAGRADTQYF. The CDR3 coding sequence is TGTGCCAGCAGCTTAGGGCAAGCGGGGAGGGCGGATACGCAGTATTTT.

This chain joins TRBV2 and TRBJ1-2; 9 bases agree with TRBD1. Germline V gene lookup returns CDR1 SNHLY and CDR2 FYNNEI. V dropped 7 bases and J dropped 7; count of bases not matched to a gene: 7. The CDR3 is 13 amino acids. In nucleotides, the CDR3 is TGTGCCAGCAAGGACAGGGGAATCTCTGGCTACACCTTC. Translation gives CASKDRGISGYTF.

V is TRBV7-9 and J is TRBJ2-3; TRBD2 aligns across 7 bases. J gave up 6 bases and V 0 bases, and 12 bases lay outside the gene matches. Per germline, CDR1 SEHNR and CDR2 FQNEAQ (reference sequence). The CDR3 length is 17 residues. The CDR3 DNA sequence: TGTGCCAGCAGCTTAGCTAGGACCGGACTAGGTAGTGATACGCAGTATTTT. Residues: CASSLARTGLGSDTQYF. Together with reference TRBV7-9 and TRBJ2-3, the CDR3 gives the full variable domain: DTGVSQNPRHKITKRGQNVTFRCDPISEHNRLYWYRQTLGQGPEFLTYFQNEAQLEKSRLLSDRFSAERPKGSFSTLEIQRTEQGDSAMYLCASSLARTGLGSDTQYFGPGTRLTVL.

The chain combines TRBV5-1 with TRBJ2-1; D might be TRBD2 (6 bases). Germline V lookup: CDR1 SGHRS, CDR2 YFSETQ. The CDR3 has 15 residues. Trimming stripped 2 bases from V and 6 bases from J, with 15 bases between. In nucleotides, the CDR3 is TGCGCCAGCAGCTTACGGGAGCTCGGCGCCAATGAGCAGTTCTTC. Encoded protein: CASSLRELGANEQFF.

The chain has TRBV18 and TRBJ2-1, with 8 bases matching TRBD1. Losses at the gene ends were 3 bases for V and 5 bases for J; bases not matched to a gene: 9. Per the germline V gene, CDR1 is KGHSH and CDR2 is LQKENI. The CDR3 loop spans 16 amino acids. The CDR3 reads CASSPADSGQDNEQFF. As DNA, the CDR3 is TGTGCCAGCTCACCCGCAGACTCGGGACAGGACAATGAGCAGTTCTTC.

The V and J genes are TRBV2 and TRBJ2-7, with D perhaps matching TRBD2 (6 bases). Germline CDR1 reads SNHLY; CDR2 reads FYNNEI. V lost 9 bases, J lost 6 bases, and 18 bases lay in between. This CDR3 is 13 amino acids long. The CDR3 region is CASREGVGGEQYF. The CDR3 DNA sequence: TGTGCCAGTCGAGAGGGAGTGGGGGGCGAGCAGTACTTC.

The chain carries TRBV28 and TRBJ2-5; 9 bases agree with TRBD2. J was trimmed by 1 base and V by 3 bases; bases with no gene match: 3. Germline CDR1 and CDR2: MDHEN and SYDVKM. The CDR3 is 15 amino acids. The chain's CDR3 is CASSLGGGAQETQYF. CDR3 nucleotide sequence: TGTGCCAGCAGTTTGGGCGGGGGGGCCCAAGAGACCCAGTACTTC. Combining the CDR3 with reference TRBV28 and TRBJ2-5 gives the whole variable domain DVKVTQSSRYLVKRTGEKVFLECVQDMDHENMFWYRQDPGLGLRLIYFSYDVKMKEKGDIPEGYSVSREKKERFSLILESASTNQTSMYLCASSLGGGAQETQYFGPGTRLLVL.

The chain uses TRBV4-1 and TRBJ2-2; TRBD1 matches 10 bases. This CDR3 comprises 17 residues. Germline CDR1 MGHRA, CDR2 YSYEKL. V lost 4 bases and J lost 4; bases outside the gene matches: 9. Here the CDR3 reads CASSRQGASLFTGELFF. The CDR3 nucleotides are TGCGCCAGCAGCCGACAGGGGGCTTCTCTTTTCACCGGGGAGCTGTTTTTT.

This chain joins TRBV24-1 and TRBJ2-3; 12 bases fit TRBD2. Germline trimming cut 0 bases from V and 6 bases from J; bases unmatched to any gene: 9. The CDR3 is 18 amino acids. CDR1 is KGHDR, CDR2 SFDVKD, per germline. The CDR3 is CATSDLPASGGAGDTQYF. The DNA of the CDR3 is TGTGCCACCAGTGATTTGCCTGCTAGCGGGGGGGCAGGGGATACGCAGTATTTT.

This chain links TRBV7-9 with TRBJ2-3, with 10 bases identical to TRBD2. The V gene's germline CDR1 is SEHNR and CDR2 FQNEAQ (reference sequence). The CDR3 runs 17 residues. With 1 base clipped from V and 3 bases from J, the junction kept 7 bases outside the gene matches. CDR3 protein: CASSLGASGSRTDTQYF. The CDR3 bases are TGTGCCAGCAGCTTAGGAGCTAGCGGGAGTCGAACAGATACGCAGTATTTT.

The chain carries TRBV25-1 and TRBJ1-1, with D perhaps matching TRBD1 (6 bases). Looked up from germline, CDR1 is MGHDK and CDR2 is SYGVNS. Trimming took off 5 bases at V and 4 bases at J, with 17 bases between the two ends. CDR3 size: 15 residues. CDR3 sequence (DNA): TGTGCCAGCAGTAGACAGGATATTTGGCCCACTGAAGCTTTCTTT. Encoded protein: CASSRQDIWPTEAFF.

The sample holds one count of this clone. J is TRBJ1-1 and V is TRBV10-2, with 7 positions matching TRBD1. After removal of 6 bases from V and 4 bases from J, the junction contained 5 bases not matched to a gene. Looked up from germline, CDR1 is WSHSY and CDR2 is SAAADI. The CDR3 runs to 13 residues. The CDR3 loop is CASSNTGATEAFF. The CDR3 nucleotides are TGCGCCAGCAGCAATACAGGGGCCACTGAAGCTTTCTTT.

This chain uses TRBV7-6 with TRBJ2-1, with TRBD1 matching 8 bases. Per the germline V gene, CDR1 is SGHVS and CDR2 is FNYEAQ. The V gene end was trimmed by 3 bases and the J gene end by 6 bases; junction bases not matched to a gene: 10. The CDR3 runs 16 residues. The CDR3: CASSLGSGGLGNEQFF. CDR3 DNA: TGTGCCAGCAGCTTGGGTTCAGGGGGCTTGGGCAATGAGCAGTTCTTC.

The chain has TRBV7-9 and TRBJ2-5, with a possible D match to TRBD1 (6 bases). The CDR3 runs to 16 residues. The germline V gene encodes CDR1 SEHNR and CDR2 FQNEAQ (reference sequence). V lost 3 bases, J lost 2 bases, and 16 bases lay in between. The DNA of the CDR3 is TGTGCCAGCAGCTTCGCCTTGACAGGTGAACAAGAGACCCAGTACTTC. Translated: CASSFALTGEQETQYF.

The V gene is TRBV6-6, the J gene TRBJ2-3; TRBD2 aligns across 12 bases. From germline, CDR1 is MNHNY and CDR2 SVGAGI (reference sequence). The CDR3 loop spans 16 amino acids. The ends lost 0 bases at V and 7 bases at J; junction bases unmatched: 5. As DNA, the CDR3 is TGTGCCAGCAGTTACTCCCCTAGCGGGAGGGATTATACGCAGTATTTT. This encodes CASSYSPSGRDYTQYF.

V gene TRBV9 combines with J gene TRBJ1-1, with D perhaps matching TRBD1 (5 bases). Germline V gene lookup returns CDR1 SGDLS and CDR2 YYNGEE. With 5 bases removed from V and 0 bases from J, the gap between germline ends came to 8 bases. This CDR3 has 13 amino acids. CDR3 loop: CASRDNLNTEAFF. The CDR3 nucleotides read TGTGCCAGCAGGGACAACTTGAACACTGAAGCTTTCTTT.

J is TRBJ2-1 and V is TRBV24-1, with a weak D call TRBD2 (7 bases). In germline, CDR1 is KGHDR, CDR2 SFDVKD. V lost 4 bases and J 2 bases, leaving 14 bases between the germline ends. The length of the CDR3 is 16 residues. The CDR3 is CATSESGGGPYNEQFF. In DNA form, the CDR3 reads TGTGCCACCAGTGAATCTGGCGGGGGCCCCTACAATGAGCAGTTCTTC.

This clone was observed a single time. V and J are TRBV9 and TRBJ1-2; 8 bases are a match to TRBD1. After removal of 6 bases from V and 0 bases from J, the junction contained 7 bases not matched to a gene. Germline V gene lookup returns CDR1 SGDLS and CDR2 YYNGEE. The CDR3 is 15 residues long. The CDR3 sequence: CASTQGAGANYGYTF. CDR3 sequence (DNA): TGTGCCAGCACCCAGGGGGCAGGAGCTAACTATGGCTACACCTTC. Together with reference TRBV9 and TRBJ1-2, the CDR3 gives the full variable domain: DSGVTQTPKHLITATGQRVTLRCSPRSGDLSVYWYQQSLDQGLQFLIQYYNGEERAKGNILERFSAQQFPDLHSELNLSSLELGDSALYFCASTQGAGANYGYTFGSGTRLTVV.

The chain couples TRBV7-2 to TRBJ2-3, with TRBD2 matching over 11 bases. The CDR3 length is 16 residues. The V and J ends lost 5 bases and 0 bases, in that order; junction bases with no gene match: 4. Germline V lookup: CDR1 SGHTA, CDR2 FQGNSA. CDR3 amino acids: CASSGLAGGSTDTQYF. The CDR3, as DNA: TGTGCCAGCAGCGGACTAGCGGGCGGGAGCACAGATACGCAGTATTTT.